Sequencing of this T cell receptor beta chain was carried out in a study of shared clonotypes between healthy human individuals. Data came from immunoSEQ multiplex PCR; TCRdb stores just in-frame clones and leaves some out. The sample lists 2 million to 3 million clones, approximately 94% occurring once. The CDR3 is 14 amino acids. Trimming at V came to 5 bases and at J to 7 bases, leaving 10 bases not matched to a gene. Germline CDR1 reads MNHEY; CDR2 reads SVGAGI. The sequencing input was naive CD4+ T cells from PBMCs. As for subset: CD45RA+ positively selected. The TCR sequence derives from a man younger than 30 in good health. Some clones in this sample may be carry-over from other donors' samples. This sequence joins TRBV6-5 and TRBJ2-5; TRBD1 aligns across 7 bases. Here the CDR3 reads CASSAQGPGGTQYF. CDR3 coding DNA: TGTGCCAGCAGTGCCCAGGGGCCAGGGGGGACCCAGTACTTC.